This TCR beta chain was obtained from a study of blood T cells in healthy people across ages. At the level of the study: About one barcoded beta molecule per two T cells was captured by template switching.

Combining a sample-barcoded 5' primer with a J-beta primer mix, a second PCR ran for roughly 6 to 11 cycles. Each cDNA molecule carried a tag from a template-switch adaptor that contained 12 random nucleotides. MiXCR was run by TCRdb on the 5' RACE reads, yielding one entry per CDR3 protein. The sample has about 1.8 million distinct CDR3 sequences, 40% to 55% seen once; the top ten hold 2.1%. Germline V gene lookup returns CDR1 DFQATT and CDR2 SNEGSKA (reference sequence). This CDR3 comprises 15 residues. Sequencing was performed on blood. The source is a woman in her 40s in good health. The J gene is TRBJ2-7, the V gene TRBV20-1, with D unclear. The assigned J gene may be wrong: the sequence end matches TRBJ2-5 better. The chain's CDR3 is CSAISLYSSKETQYF. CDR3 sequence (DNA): TGCAGTGCTATTAGCCTTTATTCGAGTAAAGAGACCCAGTACTTC.